This record concerns one T cell receptor (beta chain) sequence. At least ten counts were recorded for this clonotype. Which antigen it targets is not known. There are no base qualities to consult, and no much larger clone falls within one base. The data belong to a study of CD8+CD57+ T cells in acquired aplastic anemia (dated by TCRdb to 2017 to 2018). About the full investigation: DNA extracted from sorted CD4+ and CD8+ cells had a mean of approximately 3.4 ug, with a range of about 0.18 to 27.4 ug. Mean read counts for healthy donor samples were about 10 million for CD4+ cells and 11.0 million for CD8+ cells.

TCR beta VDJ combination and CDR3 sequence profiling used genomic DNA as the template. An Illumina HiSeq 2000 was the platform used for TCR repertoire sequencing. For the original study's pipeline: TRBV/TRBJ rearrangement plots, CDR3 size and DJ length profiles, and Simpson's diversity index were used to assess repertoires. Whichever DNA sequence was most abundant in the deep sequencing data was defined as the immunodominant clone. CDR3 amino acid sequences were screened for sharing across subjects and compared with published repertoires and the VDJdb database. TCRdb trimmed the raw reads at Q25, called clones with MiXCR and kept productive beta chains. Duplicate CDR3 protein sequences are folded into a single record with the most common DNA and genes. TCRdb, not the original authors, processed these V and J calls. Here the sample has some 64,000 distinct CDR3 sequences; 55% occur a single time. 2% to 2.5% of the sample rests with the top ten.

The junction shows trimming of 5 bases on V and 0 bases on J, plus 15 bases between the germline ends. Including the terminal cysteine and phenylalanine, the CDR3 comprises 15 residues. CDR3 DNA only is kept here, 45 bases in frame from base 1. CDR1 DFQATT and CDR2 SNEGSKA were looked up in the germline V gene (reference sequence). TCR repertoires of sorted CD4+ and CD8+ blood T cells from severe aplastic anemia patients and healthy subjects were deep-sequenced in the study. Ficoll-Paque density gradient centrifugation was used to isolate peripheral blood mononuclear cells. Before DNA was extracted, CD4+ and CD8+ T cells were sorted using either FACS or magnetic beads. Summary of the overall study and its limitations: Around 30 CD8+ CDR3 sequences were shared between patients and controls but appeared highly expressed in patients and within their immunodominant clones. Between patients and healthy controls, no significant difference in CD8+ Simpson's diversity was found (P=0.060).

The sample was sorted CD4+, CD8+, or CD8+CD57+ T cells (not recorded which) from PBMCs. The rearrangement joined TRBV20-1 to TRBJ2-3, with a tentative D call of TRBD1 or TRBD2, each matching 5 bases. The clonotype originates from a human donor in good health, serving as a control. The CDR3 in this case is CSAGAHSGSTDTQYF. The bases are TGCAGTGCTGGGGCCCACTCGGGGAGCACAGATACGCAGTATTTT.